This record looks at one T cell receptor beta chain sequence and its context. The assay was immunoSEQ multiplex PCR, and TCRdb's table has in-frame clones only and misses some. This repertoire shows about 33,000 clones, roughly 85% found once; its top ten account for around 6.6%. CDR1 is LNHDA, CDR2 SQIVND, per germline (reference sequence). The CDR3 spans 18 residues. V lost 4 bases and J lost 3; bases outside the gene matches: 9. The sample belongs to a study of blood T cell repertoires in COVID-19. Specimen: peripheral blood. This clonotype originated in a man in his 60s with active COVID-19. The chain recombines TRBV19 with TRBJ2-3; 14 bases are shared with TRBD2. CDR3 nucleotide sequence: TGTGCCAGTAGTAGGAGGACTAGCGGGAGGCCTCCGACAGATACGCAGTATTTT. It translates to CASSRRTSGRPPTDTQYF.